This T cell receptor (beta chain) came from a study of PD-1 blockade in classical Hodgkin lymphoma. Study context: Patients got intravenous nivolumab 3 mg/kg every 2 weeks. The study, taken as a whole, reports: Reports described newly diagnosed patients as having lower baseline TCR diversity than healthy donors.

Each patient's relapse followed autologous stem cell transplantation, and brentuximab vedotin exposure varied. Using magnetic negative selection, the CD4+ T cells were separated out of thawed PBMCs. Patients showed best responses of complete response, partial response or progressive disease. In germline, CDR1 is LNHDA, CDR2 SQIVND (reference sequence). The ends were cut back, 5 bases at V and 6 bases at J, with 10 bases in the middle. The CDR3 extends over 13 amino acids. TCRdb keeps only in-frame clones here, not all; method: immunoSEQ multiplex PCR. This table holds around 23,000 clones, 84% found once. Comment on this clone: Its target is unknown.

This clonotype originated in a human donor with classical Hodgkin lymphoma. The sequenced sample was CD4+ T cells from blood, obtained at baseline. The chain joins TRBV19 to TRBJ2-2, with a tentative D call TRBD2 (5 bases). Here the CDR3 reads CASSRHGAGELFF. The CDR3 DNA reads TGTGCCAGTAGTCGTCACGGGGCCGGGGAGCTGTTTTTT.